This T cell receptor (beta chain) derives from a study of cytomegalovirus exposure and HLA in healthy donors. Between the trimmed V and J ends, which lost 7 bases and 6 bases, there was a span of 20 bases. The germline V gene encodes CDR1 SGHDT and CDR2 YYEEEE. This CDR3 region has 14 residues. PCR employed 60 Vbeta and 13 Jbeta primers. Some clones are missing from TCRdb's copy, which holds only in-frame ones; the method was immunoSEQ multiplex PCR. The sample lists under 200,000 clones, around 79% occurring once. Only a few counts were recorded for this clone. This receptor was identified in a woman aged 45-65 years in good health and CMV-seronegative. J is TRBJ2-7 and V is TRBV5-6; D possibly corresponds to TRBD1 (6 bases). Sequenced material: PBMCs. The CDR3 sequence: CASPETGLHREQYF. Here the CDR3 DNA reads TGTGCCAGCCCTGAGACAGGTCTCCATCGCGAGCAGTACTTC.